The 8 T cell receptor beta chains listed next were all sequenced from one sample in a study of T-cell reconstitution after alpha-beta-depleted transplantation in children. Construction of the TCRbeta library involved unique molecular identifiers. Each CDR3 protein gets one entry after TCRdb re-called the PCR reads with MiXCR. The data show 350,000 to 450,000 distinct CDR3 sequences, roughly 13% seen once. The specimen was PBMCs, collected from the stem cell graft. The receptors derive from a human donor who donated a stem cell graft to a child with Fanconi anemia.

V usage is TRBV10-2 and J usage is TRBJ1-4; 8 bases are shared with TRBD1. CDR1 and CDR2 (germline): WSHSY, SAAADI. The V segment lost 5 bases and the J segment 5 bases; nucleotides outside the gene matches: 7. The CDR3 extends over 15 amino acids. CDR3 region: CASSPAGTGNEKLFF. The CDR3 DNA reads TGCGCCAGCAGTCCGGCCGGGACAGGAAATGAAAAACTGTTTTTT.

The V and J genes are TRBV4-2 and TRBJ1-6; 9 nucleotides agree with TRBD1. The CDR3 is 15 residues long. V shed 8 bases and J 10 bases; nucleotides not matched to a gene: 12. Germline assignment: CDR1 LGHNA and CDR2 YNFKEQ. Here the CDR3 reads CASRQGTGLRSPLHF. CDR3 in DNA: TGTGCCAGCCGGCAGGGGACAGGGTTACGATCACCCCTCCACTTT.

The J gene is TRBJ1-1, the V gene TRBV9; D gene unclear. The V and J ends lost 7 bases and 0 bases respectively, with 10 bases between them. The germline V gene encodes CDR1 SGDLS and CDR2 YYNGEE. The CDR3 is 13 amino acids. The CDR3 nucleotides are TGTGCCAGCGAAAAAGGGTTGAACACTGAAGCTTTCTTT. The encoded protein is CASEKGLNTEAFF. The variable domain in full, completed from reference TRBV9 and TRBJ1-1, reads DSGVTQTPKHLITATGQRVTLRCSPRSGDLSVYWYQQSLDQGLQFLIQYYNGEERAKGNILERFSAQQFPDLHSELNLSSLELGDSALYFCASEKGLNTEAFFGQGTRLTVV.

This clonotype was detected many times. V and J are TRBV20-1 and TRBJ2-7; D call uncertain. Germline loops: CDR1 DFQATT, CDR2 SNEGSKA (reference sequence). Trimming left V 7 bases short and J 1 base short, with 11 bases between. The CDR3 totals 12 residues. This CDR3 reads CSGWWLSYEQYV. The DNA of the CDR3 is TGCAGTGGGTGGTGGTTATCCTACGAGCAGTACGTC.

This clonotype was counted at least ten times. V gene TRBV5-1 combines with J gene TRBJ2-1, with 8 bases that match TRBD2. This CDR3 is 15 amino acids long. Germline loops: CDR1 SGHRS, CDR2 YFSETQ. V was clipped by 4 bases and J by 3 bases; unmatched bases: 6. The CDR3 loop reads CASSTDGGGYNEQFF. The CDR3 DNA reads TGCGCCAGCAGCACGGACGGGGGGGGCTACAATGAGCAGTTCTTC.

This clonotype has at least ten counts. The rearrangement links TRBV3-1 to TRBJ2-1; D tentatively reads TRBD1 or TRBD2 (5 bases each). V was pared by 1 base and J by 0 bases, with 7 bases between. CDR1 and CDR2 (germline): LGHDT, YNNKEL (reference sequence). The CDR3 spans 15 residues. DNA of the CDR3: TGTGCCAGCAGCCAAGGGGGGACCTCCTACAATGAGCAGTTCTTC. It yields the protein CASSQGGTSYNEQFF.

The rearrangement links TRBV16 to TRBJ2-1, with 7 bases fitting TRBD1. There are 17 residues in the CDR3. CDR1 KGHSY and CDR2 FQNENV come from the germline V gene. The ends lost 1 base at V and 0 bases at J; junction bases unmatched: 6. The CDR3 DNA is TGTGCCAGCAGCCAATACAGGGGCCAAAGCTCCTACAATGAGCAGTTCTTC. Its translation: CASSQYRGQSSYNEQFF.

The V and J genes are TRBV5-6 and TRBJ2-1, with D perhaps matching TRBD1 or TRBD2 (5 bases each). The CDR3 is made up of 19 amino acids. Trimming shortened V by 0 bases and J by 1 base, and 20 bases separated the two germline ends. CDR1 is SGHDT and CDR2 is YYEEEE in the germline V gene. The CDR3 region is CASSLGGFMVSRSYNEQFF. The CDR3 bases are TGTGCCAGCAGCTTGGGGGGGTTTATGGTGTCCAGATCCTACAATGAGCAGTTCTTC.